The clone carrying this T cell receptor (beta chain) occurred a few times. The target antigen is unknown. How the authors handled the data: The study built a papillary thyroid cancer distant-metastasis classifier from CDR3 differences across clinicopathological groups. From the PCR reads, TCRdb re-called clones with MiXCR. The authors' filters were not applied to this entry. There are around 20,000 clones in the sample; under 30% occur only once, and roughly a quarter lies in the top ten. This record comes from a study of metastatic and nonmetastatic thyroid tumors. Across the whole study: The study looked at repertoires side by side in blood and in tumor or nodule tissue from malignant and benign thyroid patients.

Trimming cost V 3 bases and J 4 bases; bases outside gene matches: 6. Germline values: CDR1 SGHRS, CDR2 YFSETQ. The length of the CDR3 is 14 residues. Points from the study as a whole: Across blood and tumor, TCR beta diversity in malignant thyroid tumors was reportedly significantly higher than in benign nodules.

No treatment had been given to any patient before thyroid surgery. This chain joins TRBV5-1 and TRBJ2-7; TRBD1 aligns across 8 bases. This sequence was found in a male donor with papillary thyroid cancer or a benign thyroid nodule (not recorded which). Some clones in this sample may be carry-over from other donors' samples. The sample taken for sequencing was tumor tissue. This CDR3 is CASSSTGTGYEQYF. The DNA of the CDR3 is TGCGCCAGCAGCTCGACCGGGACAGGTTACGAGCAGTACTTC.